Reported below is one T cell receptor (beta chain). The sample belongs to a study of CD4 and CD8 cells across lung adenocarcinoma regions. Germline V lookup: CDR1 MNHNS, CDR2 SASEGT. There are 14 residues in the CDR3. Localized lung adenocarcinoma, a non-small cell lung cancer, affected the donors. TCRdb re-called the PCR reads through MiXCR, storing one row per CDR3 protein. There are some 10,000 distinct CDR3 sequences in the sample; roughly three fifths occur only once, and about 87% lies in the top ten. The sequenced sample was CD8+ T cells from the margin of a lung tumor. The clonotype comes from a male donor with lung adenocarcinoma. The CD4 and CD8 labels of this study may be unreliable. The V gene is TRBV6-1, the J gene TRBJ2-1; D gene ambiguous. The end of the DNA fits TRBJ2-7 better, so the J call may be wrong. CDR3 nucleotide sequence: TGTGCCAGCACCCACTTGGGCACCGCCTACGAGCAGTACGTC. It translates to CASTHLGTAYEQYV.